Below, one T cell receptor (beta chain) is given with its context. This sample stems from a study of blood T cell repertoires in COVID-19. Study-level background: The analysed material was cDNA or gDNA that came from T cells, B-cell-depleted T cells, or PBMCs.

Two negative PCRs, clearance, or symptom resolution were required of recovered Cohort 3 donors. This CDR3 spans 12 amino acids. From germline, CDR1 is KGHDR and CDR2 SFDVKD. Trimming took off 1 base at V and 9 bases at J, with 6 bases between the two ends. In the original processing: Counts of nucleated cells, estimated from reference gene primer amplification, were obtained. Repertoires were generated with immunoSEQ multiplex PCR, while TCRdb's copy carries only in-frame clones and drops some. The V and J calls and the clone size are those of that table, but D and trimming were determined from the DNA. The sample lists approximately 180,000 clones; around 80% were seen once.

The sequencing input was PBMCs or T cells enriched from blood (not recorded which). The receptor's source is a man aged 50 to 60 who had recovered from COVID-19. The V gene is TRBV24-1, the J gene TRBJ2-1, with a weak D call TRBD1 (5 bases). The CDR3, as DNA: TGTGCCACCAGTGATTTTACAGGTGAGCAGTTCTTC. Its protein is CATSDFTGEQFF.